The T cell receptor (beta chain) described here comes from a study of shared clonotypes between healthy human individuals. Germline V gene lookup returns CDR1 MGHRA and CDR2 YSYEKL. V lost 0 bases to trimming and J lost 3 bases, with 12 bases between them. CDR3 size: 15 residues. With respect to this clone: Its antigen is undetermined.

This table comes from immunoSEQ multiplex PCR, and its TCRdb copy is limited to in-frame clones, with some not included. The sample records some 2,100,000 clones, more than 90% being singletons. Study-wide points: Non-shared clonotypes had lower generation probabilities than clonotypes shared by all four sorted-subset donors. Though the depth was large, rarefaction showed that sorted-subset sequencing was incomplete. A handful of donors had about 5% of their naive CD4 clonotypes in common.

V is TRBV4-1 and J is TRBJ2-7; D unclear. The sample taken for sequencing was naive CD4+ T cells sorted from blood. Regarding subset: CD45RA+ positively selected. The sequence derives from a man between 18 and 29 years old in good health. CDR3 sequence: CASSQERTRGYEQYF. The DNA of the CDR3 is TGCGCCAGCAGCCAAGAAAGGACCCGCGGCTACGAGCAGTACTTC.